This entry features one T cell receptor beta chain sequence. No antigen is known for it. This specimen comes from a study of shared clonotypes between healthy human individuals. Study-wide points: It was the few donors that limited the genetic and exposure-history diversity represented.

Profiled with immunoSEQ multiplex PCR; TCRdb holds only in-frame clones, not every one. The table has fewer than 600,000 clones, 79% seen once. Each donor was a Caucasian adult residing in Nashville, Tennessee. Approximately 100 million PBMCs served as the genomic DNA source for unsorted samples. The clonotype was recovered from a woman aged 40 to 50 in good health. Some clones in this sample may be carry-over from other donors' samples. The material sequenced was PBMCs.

The CDR3 region has the DNA TGTGCCAGTAGTATGGACGCTAGCGGGACCTGGGATACGCAGTATTTT. This codes for CASSMDASGTWDTQYF. The J gene is TRBJ2-3, the V gene TRBV19, with 9 bases matching TRBD2. There are 16 residues in the CDR3. Germline lookup yields CDR1 LNHDA and CDR2 SQIVND (reference sequence). V dropped 3 bases and J dropped 6; count of bases not matched to a gene: 10.